These 13 T cell receptor beta chains were sequenced from one sample in a study of T cell repertoires in cytomegalovirus infection. TCRdb called the reads again in MiXCR, with one record for every CDR3 protein. Of approximately 600,000 distinct CDR3 sequences in the sample, under 45% are singletons; the top ten hold 48%. These TCRs' antigens remain unknown. The specimen comprised cultured PBMCs, sampled from culture after CMV antigen stimulation. The receptors here all came from a human donor in good health (CMV status not recorded). Some clones in this sample may be carry-over from other donors' samples.

This clonotype has just one count. The V call is TRBV7-2, the J call TRBJ2-3; 9 bases are a match to TRBD2. The V gene's germline CDR1 is SGHTA and CDR2 FQGNSA. V shed 1 base and J 6 bases; nucleotides not matched to a gene: 8. The CDR3 contains 16 residues. The CDR3 protein is CASSLGLAVLFDTQYF. The CDR3 nucleotides read TGTGCCAGCAGCTTAGGACTAGCGGTCCTGTTTGATACGCAGTATTTT.

This clonotype occurred a few times. The V gene is TRBV10-3, the J gene TRBJ1-1; 8 bases match TRBD1. V shed 11 bases, J shed 1 base, and the junction held 9 bases outside the gene matches. CDR1 and CDR2 (germline): ENHRY, SYGVKD. This CDR3 comprises 14 residues. CDR3 residues: CAASPGGRNTEAFF. The DNA for the CDR3 is TGTGCCGCGAGTCCAGGGGGCAGGAACACTGAAGCTTTCTTT.

The chain combines TRBV19 with TRBJ1-2, with unresolved D. The CDR3 spans 14 residues. Trimming took 11 bases from V and 8 from J, leaving 24 bases between them. The V gene's germline CDR1 is LNHDA and CDR2 SQIVND (reference sequence). The DNA for the CDR3 is TGTGCCTCCGCCGCGGGCAGGACCAAGAGAGGCTACACCTTC. This gives the protein CASAAGRTKRGYTF.

This clonotype was seen more than once but under ten times. The genes are TRBV6-5 and TRBJ2-5; D perhaps matches TRBD2 (6 bases). Germline V CDR1 and CDR2: MNHEY, SVGAGI. V gave up 7 bases and J gave up 7 bases, with 13 bases separating them. The CDR3 has 12 amino acids. CDR3 region: CASNSGVGTQYF. The CDR3 DNA follows: TGTGCCAGCAACTCGGGAGTCGGGACCCAGTACTTC.

The chain couples TRBV10-3 to TRBJ2-1, with D unresolved. The CDR3 consists of 13 residues. Germline V gene sequence: CDR1 ENHRY, CDR2 SYGVKD. V gave up 6 bases and J gave up 4 bases, with 10 bases separating them. The CDR3 here is CAISDERYNEQFF. CDR3 sequence (DNA): TGTGCCATCAGCGACGAGAGGTACAATGAGCAGTTCTTC.

This clonotype was seen only once. The chain joins TRBV7-9 to TRBJ2-7; either TRBD1 or TRBD2 may supply D (5 bases each). This CDR3 is built from 14 residues. The germline V and J ends were trimmed by 5 bases and 3 bases, with 14 bases remaining between them. Germline V gives CDR1 SEHNR, CDR2 FQNEAQ (reference sequence). The CDR3 nucleotides read TGTGCCAGCAGCCGAACCACTGGGGGCTACGAGCAGTACTTC. Translation: CASSRTTGGYEQYF.

The chain employs TRBV7-2 and TRBJ2-3, with D hard to call. V lost 0 bases and J 1 base, leaving 8 bases between the germline ends. CDR1 is SGHTA, CDR2 FQGNSA, per germline. The CDR3 length is 15 residues. Written as DNA, the CDR3 is TGTGCCAGCAGCTTAGCGGCCTTTGGCACAGATACGCAGTATTTT. It is translated as CASSLAAFGTDTQYF.

The chain has TRBV6-2 or TRBV6-3 and TRBJ2-1; 10 bases align to TRBD2. The CDR3 contains 16 residues. J lost 6 bases, V lost 1 base, and 6 bases had no gene match. From germline, CDR1 is MNHEY and CDR2 SVGEGT. Here the CDR3 DNA reads TGTGCCAGCAGTTACTTGCTAGCGGGAGCCCCCAATGAGCAGTTCTTC. Its protein is CASSYLLAGAPNEQFF.

The chain carries TRBV30 and TRBJ2-7, with TRBD2 identical over 11 bases. This CDR3 has 17 amino acids. CDR1 is GTSNPN and CDR2 is SVGIG in the germline V gene (reference sequence). Trimming at V came to 3 bases and at J to 4 bases, leaving 14 bases not matched to a gene. In DNA form, the CDR3 reads TGTGCCTGGAGACGAGGGGCACTAGCGGGAGATGGGTACGAGCAGTACTTC. Encoded protein: CAWRRGALAGDGYEQYF.

The V and J genes are TRBV20-1 and TRBJ2-3; 8 positions match TRBD2. CDR3 length: 14 residues. Germline V gene lookup returns CDR1 DFQATT and CDR2 SNEGSKA (reference sequence). V was pared by 4 bases and J by 0 bases, with 3 bases of the junction left unmatched. The CDR3, as DNA: TGCAGTGCTAATAAGCGGGAGAGCACAGATACGCAGTATTTT. This encodes CSANKRESTDTQYF.

The rearrangement joins TRBV19 to TRBJ2-1, with a weak D call TRBD2 (6 bases). CDR1 LNHDA and CDR2 SQIVND come from the germline V gene (reference sequence). This CDR3 is 15 amino acids long. V lost 6 bases and J lost 6, with 18 bases in between. The CDR3 sequence: CASRELYRDFNEQFF. As DNA, the CDR3 is TGTGCCAGTAGGGAACTCTACCGGGACTTCAATGAGCAGTTCTTC.

In this sample, this clonotype turned up a few times. The chain employs TRBV7-2 and TRBJ1-5; D remains ambiguous. This CDR3 has 14 residues. Trimming cost V 6 bases and J 7 bases, with 16 bases left between them. Per the germline V gene, CDR1 is SGHTA and CDR2 is FQGNSA. Written as DNA, the CDR3 is TGTGCCAGCAGTTCCCCCCCTGGCGTCCAGCCCCAGCATTTT. The encoded protein is CASSSPPGVQPQHF.

This clonotype was seen a few times. The CDR3 nucleotides are TGTGCCAGCAGCTTAGCGTGGCGGGAGGGCCACGAGCAGTACTTC. Residues: CASSLAWREGHEQYF. J is TRBJ2-7 and V is TRBV7-2; 9 bases agree with TRBD2. V lost 0 bases to trimming and J lost 5 bases; unmatched junction nucleotides: 5. This CDR3 is built from 15 residues. The germline V gene encodes CDR1 SGHTA and CDR2 FQGNSA.